This T cell receptor beta chain was captured in a study of blood T cells in healthy people across ages. Study observations and caveats: Diversity of TCR beta per million T cells declined in a roughly linear way with age. Long-lived donors had more naive CD4+ cells and higher diversity than aged donors.

Per germline, CDR1 SGHRS and CDR2 YFSETQ. Trimming stripped 2 bases from V and 6 bases from J, with 15 bases between. The length of the CDR3 is 15 residues. The second PCR ran about 7 to 12 cycles with a sample-barcoded 5' primer and J-beta primers. Tagging of each cDNA molecule was performed by a template-switch adaptor with 12 random nucleotides. TCRdb re-called the 5' RACE reads through MiXCR, storing one row per CDR3 protein. The sample consists of roughly 800,000 distinct CDR3 sequences, 58% of them appearing once. Notes on this clonotype: The target antigen is unknown.

The TCR originated in a young man in good health. The chain has TRBV5-1 and TRBJ2-1; D ambiguous. The sequenced sample was blood. CDR3 bases: TGCGCCAGCAGCTTTAACAAAGGTCTCCCCAATGAGCAGTTCTTC. Translating it yields CASSFNKGLPNEQFF.